These T cell receptor beta chains were read from a single sample in a study of T cells in tumors after PD-1 blockade. Profiled with immunoSEQ multiplex PCR; TCRdb holds only in-frame clones, not every one. The sample carries tens of thousands of clones, 75% to 80% recorded once. Sequences were derived from PBMCs, sampled before anti-PD-1 treatment. The source of these receptors is a human donor with basal cell carcinoma. Each CDR3 is given with its conserved first and last residue. The D gene is left open where the match is weak. Clone size is given for some rows only: seen once, a few or many times, or a class if the clone is expanded.

.,TRBJ1-4,.,TRBV2,TGTGCCAGCAGTGAATCAACGGGAAGGGAAAAACTGTTTTTT,CASSESTGREKLFF
TRBD1,TRBJ1-1,.,TRBV2,TGTGCCAGCGAGCCGTTCTTAGGACAGGGGGCTCGAAACACTGAAGCTTTCTTT,CASEPFLGQGARNTEAFF
.,TRBJ2-7,.,TRBV7-8,TGTGCCAGCAGCGCTAAACCGGGACTGATATACGAGCAGTACTTC,CASSAKPGLIYEQYF
TRBD1,TRBJ1-6,.,TRBV2,TGTGCCAGCGGAGACGGACAGGCGTATAATTCACCCCTCCACTTT,CASGDGQAYNSPLHF
.,TRBJ1-2,.,TRBV28,TGTGCCAGCAGATTAGGGACCTATGGCTACACCTTC,CASRLGTYGYTF
.,TRBJ1-1,many,TRBV19,TGTGCCAGTAGTATTGGTGGCGTCTCAAAGAACACTGAAGCTTTCTTT,CASSIGGVSKNTEAFF
.,TRBJ1-2,.,TRBV28,TGTGCCAGCAGTCCCCTAGGGGTAGGTATTAATAACTATGGCTACACCTTC,CASSPLGVGINNYGYTF
TRBD1,TRBJ2-7,.,TRBV28,TGTGCCAGCAGGACAACAGGGGGTATCTCCTACGAGCAGTACTTC,CASRTTGGISYEQYF
TRBD1,TRBJ1-4,.,TRBV6-1,TGTGCCAGCAGTGAAGCGACAGGGGATAATGAAAAACTGTTTTTT,CASSEATGDNEKLFF
.,TRBJ1-2,.,TRBV2,TGTGCCAGCAGTGGACGGGGGTATGGCTACACCTTC,CASSGRGYGYTF
.,TRBJ2-5,.,TRBV5-1,TGCGCCAGCAGCTTACGCGGGGCGGAGACCCAGTACTTC,CASSLRGAETQYF
TRBD2,TRBJ2-1,few,TRBV19,TGTGCCAGTAGTGCTTATAGCGGGACTCCGTTTAGGGAGCAGTTCTTC,CASSAYSGTPFREQFF
TRBD1,TRBJ1-6,.,TRBV4-1,TGCGCCAGCAGCCAAAGGTGGGACAGGCGTAATTCACCCCTCCACTTT,CASSQRWDRRNSPLHF
.,TRBJ2-6,.,TRBV5-1,TGCGCCAGCAGCTTGGATATTTCTGGGGCCAACGTCCTGACTTTC,CASSLDISGANVLTF
.,TRBJ1-1,few,TRBV27,TGTGCCAGCAGTCCGAGTTTCCAGTTGAACACTGAAGCTTTCTTT,CASSPSFQLNTEAFF
TRBD2,TRBJ2-2,.,TRBV3-1/TRBV3-2,TGTGCCAGCAGCCGACTAGCGGGGGCTGCCACCGGGGAGCTGTTTTTT,CASSRLAGAATGELFF
TRBD1,TRBJ1-3,.,TRBV19,TGTGCCAGTAGCGACAGGGGATCTGGAAACACCATATATTTT,CASSDRGSGNTIYF
TRBD1,TRBJ1-1,.,TRBV5-1,TGCGCCAGCGGGGCAGGGGGAGGGACTGAAGCTTTCTTT,CASGAGGGTEAFF
.,TRBJ1-5,.,TRBV28,TGTGCCAGCAGTCCTACCCACGGGGGAAGGAGCAATCAGCCCCAGCATTTT,CASSPTHGGRSNQPQHF
.,TRBJ1-5,.,TRBV2,TGTGCCAGCAGTGAAAGAAGCGCCGCTTCCGATAAGCCCCAGCATTTT,CASSERSAASDKPQHF
.,TRBJ2-2,many,TRBV2,TGTGCCAGCAGTCGGCGAACCGGGGAGCTGTTTTTT,CASSRRTGELFF
TRBD2,TRBJ2-1,.,TRBV27,TGTGCCAGCAGTTTAACTAGCGGGGGGGCCGATGAGCAGTTCTTC,CASSLTSGGADEQFF
.,TRBJ2-7,.,TRBV7-9,TGTGCCAGCAGCCCCCTCCGGCTAGCCAATATTTACGAGCAGTACTTC,CASSPLRLANIYEQYF
TRBD2,TRBJ2-1,.,TRBV7-6,TGTGCCAGCAGCTTAGGTAGCGGGGGGGTTGCCTACAATGAGCAGTTCTTC,CASSLGSGGVAYNEQFF
.,TRBJ1-2,.,TRBV14,TGTGCCAGCAGCCCAATAGACAGGCAACGGGGCTACACCTTC,CASSPIDRQRGYTF
.,TRBJ1-2,once,TRBV5-1,TGCGCCAGCAGCCCGGGCGGGGGTAACTATGGCTACACCTTC,CASSPGGGNYGYTF
TRBD1,TRBJ1-5,few,TRBV7-9,TGTGCCAGCAGCTCTACAGGGGTCAGTCAGCCCCAGCATTTT,CASSSTGVSQPQHF
.,TRBJ2-6,few,TRBV28,TGTGCCACCCGGGACGTATTCTCTGGGGCCAACGTCCTGACTTTC,CATRDVFSGANVLTF
TRBD2,TRBJ2-4,once,TRBV24-1,TGTGCCACCAGTGATTCTACTAGCGGTTTAGCCAAAAACATTCAGTACTTC,CATSDSTSGLAKNIQYF
TRBD1,TRBJ1-5,once,TRBV29-1,TGCAGCGTATCACAGGGGGGTGGTCAGCCCCAGCATTTT,CSVSQGGGQPQHF
.,TRBJ2-1,once,TRBV3-1/TRBV3-2,TGTGCCAGCAGCCAAGCCGGGAGAAGGGGGCAGTTCTTC,CASSQAGRRGQFF
TRBD2,TRBJ2-5,.,TRBV7-2,TGTGCCAGCAGCTTAAGGCTAGCGGGGGTGGAGACCCAGTACTTC,CASSLRLAGVETQYF
TRBD1,TRBJ1-2,.,TRBV28,TGTGCCAGCAGCACGGGACAGGGGCCTTCTAACTATGGCTACACCTTC,CASSTGQGPSNYGYTF
.,TRBJ1-2,.,TRBV4-1,TGCGCCAGCGGCCCGCGCGGAGAGGGCTACACCTTC,CASGPRGEGYTF
.,TRBJ1-1,.,TRBV19,TGTGCCAGTAGTGGCCATGGGGGGGTTGAAGCTTTCTTT,CASSGHGGVEAFF
.,TRBJ1-2,once,TRBV6-2/TRBV6-3,TGTGCCAGCAGTTACAGGGCGGATACAGGCTACACCTTC,CASSYRADTGYTF
TRBD1,TRBJ1-2,few,TRBV27,TGTGCCAGCAGGGGGACAGGGAGGAACTATGGCTACACCTTC,CASRGTGRNYGYTF
.,TRBJ2-7,.,TRBV7-9,TGTGCCAGCAGCTTGGACAAACCCGAGCAGTACTTC,CASSLDKPEQYF
TRBD1,TRBJ1-4,.,TRBV27,TGTGCCAGCAGTCGGCGACAGGGGGCATGGACTAATGAAAAACTGTTTTTT,CASSRRQGAWTNEKLFF
.,TRBJ2-7,.,TRBV28,TGTGCCAGCAGTTCTACAAGGGTCCTGGTGGGTGAGCAGTACTTC,CASSSTRVLVGEQYF
TRBD1,TRBJ1-2,.,TRBV2,TGTGCCAGCAGGGAACCGGGACAGTTGAAGTATGGCTACACCTTC,CASREPGQLKYGYTF
TRBD2,TRBJ2-7,.,TRBV29-1,TGCAGCGTTGGGCAGGGAGGGTCCTACGAGCAGTACTTC,CSVGQGGSYEQYF